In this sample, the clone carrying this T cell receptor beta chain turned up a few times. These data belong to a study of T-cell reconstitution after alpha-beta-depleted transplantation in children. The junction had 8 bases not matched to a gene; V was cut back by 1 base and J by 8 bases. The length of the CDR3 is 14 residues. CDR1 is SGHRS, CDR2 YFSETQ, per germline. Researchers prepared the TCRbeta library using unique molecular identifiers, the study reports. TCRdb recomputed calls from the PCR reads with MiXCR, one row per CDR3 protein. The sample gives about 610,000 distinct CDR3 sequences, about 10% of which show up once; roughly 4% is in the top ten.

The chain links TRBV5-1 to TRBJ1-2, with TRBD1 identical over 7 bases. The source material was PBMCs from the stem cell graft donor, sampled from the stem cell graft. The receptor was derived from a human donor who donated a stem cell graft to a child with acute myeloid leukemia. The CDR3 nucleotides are TGCGCCAGCAGCTTGCTCACAGGGGCCGGGGGCTACACCTTC. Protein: CASSLLTGAGGYTF.